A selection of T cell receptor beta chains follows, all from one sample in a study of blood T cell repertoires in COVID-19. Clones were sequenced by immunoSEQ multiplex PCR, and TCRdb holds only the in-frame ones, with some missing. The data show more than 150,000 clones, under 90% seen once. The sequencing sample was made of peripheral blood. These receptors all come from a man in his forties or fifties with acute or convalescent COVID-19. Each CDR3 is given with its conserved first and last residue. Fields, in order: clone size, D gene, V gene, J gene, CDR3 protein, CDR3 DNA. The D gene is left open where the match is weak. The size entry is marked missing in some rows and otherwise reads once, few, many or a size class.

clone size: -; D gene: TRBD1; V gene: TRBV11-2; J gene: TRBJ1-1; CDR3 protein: CASSRPEQGNTEAFF; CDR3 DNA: TGTGCCAGCAGCCGGCCGGAACAGGGGAATACTGAAGCTTTCTTT
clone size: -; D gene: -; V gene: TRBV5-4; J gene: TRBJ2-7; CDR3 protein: CASSRGELAYEQYF; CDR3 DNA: TGTGCCAGCAGCCGGGGAGAGCTTGCCTACGAGCAGTACTTC
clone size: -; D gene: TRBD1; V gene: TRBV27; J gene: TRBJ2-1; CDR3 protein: CASSLQSWGQIDNEQFF; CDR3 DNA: TGTGCCAGCAGTTTACAGAGTTGGGGACAGATAGACAATGAGCAGTTCTTC
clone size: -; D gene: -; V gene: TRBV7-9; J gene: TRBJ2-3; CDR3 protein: CASSLQGGYTDTQYF; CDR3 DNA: TGTGCCAGCAGCTTACAGGGGGGTTACACAGATACGCAGTATTTT
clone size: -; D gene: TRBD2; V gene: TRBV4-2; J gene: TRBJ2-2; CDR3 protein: CASSQSHPAGGPGELFF; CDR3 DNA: TGTGCCAGCAGCCAATCCCATCCAGCGGGGGGGCCCGGGGAGCTGTTTTTT
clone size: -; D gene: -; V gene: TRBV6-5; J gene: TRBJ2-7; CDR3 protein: CASSSAYEQYF; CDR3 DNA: TGTGCCAGCAGCTCCGCCTACGAGCAGTACTTC
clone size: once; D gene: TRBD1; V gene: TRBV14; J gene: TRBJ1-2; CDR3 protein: CASSPGQIYGYTF; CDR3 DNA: TGTGCCAGCAGCCCGGGACAGATCTATGGCTACACCTTC
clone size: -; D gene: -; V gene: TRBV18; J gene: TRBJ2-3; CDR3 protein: CASSPLPRVSDTQYF; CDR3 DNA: TGTGCCAGCTCACCACTGCCCAGGGTTTCAGATACGCAGTATTTT
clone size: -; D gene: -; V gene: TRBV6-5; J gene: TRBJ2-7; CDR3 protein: CASNPLGNNYEQYF; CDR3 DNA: TGTGCCAGCAACCCGTTGGGCAACAACTACGAGCAGTACTTC
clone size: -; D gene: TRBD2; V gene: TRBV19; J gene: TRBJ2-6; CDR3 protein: CASSIGLAGLSGANVLTF; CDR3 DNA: TGTGCCAGTAGTATAGGACTAGCGGGTCTCTCTGGGGCCAACGTCCTGACTTTC
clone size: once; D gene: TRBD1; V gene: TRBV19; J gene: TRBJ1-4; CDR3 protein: CASSIGQGVEKLFF; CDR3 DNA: TGTGCCAGTAGTATAGGACAGGGCGTCGAAAAACTGTTTTTT
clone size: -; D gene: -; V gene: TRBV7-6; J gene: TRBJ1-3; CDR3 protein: CASSSRPASSGNTIYF; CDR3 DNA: TGTGCCAGCAGCTCCAGGCCAGCCTCCTCTGGAAACACCATATATTTT
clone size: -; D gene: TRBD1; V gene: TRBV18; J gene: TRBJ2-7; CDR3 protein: CASSPRVGGLSYEQYF; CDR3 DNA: TGTGCCAGCTCACCAAGGGTAGGGGGCCTCTCCTACGAGCAGTACTTC
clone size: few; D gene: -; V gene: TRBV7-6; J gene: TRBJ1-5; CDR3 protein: CASSLIQGMTQPQHF; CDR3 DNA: TGTGCCAGCAGCTTAATACAGGGAATGACTCAGCCCCAGCATTTT
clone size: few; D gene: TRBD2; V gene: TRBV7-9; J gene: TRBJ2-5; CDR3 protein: CASSTGTSGRETQYF; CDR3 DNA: TGTGCCAGCAGCACCGGGACTAGCGGGCGGGAGACCCAGTACTTC
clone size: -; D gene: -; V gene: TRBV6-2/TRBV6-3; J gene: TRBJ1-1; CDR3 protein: CASSYPVGGAFF; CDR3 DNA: TGTGCCAGCAGTTACCCAGTTGGAGGAGCTTTCTTT
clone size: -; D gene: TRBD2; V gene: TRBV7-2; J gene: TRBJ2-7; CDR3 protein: CASSFRVAGGFSYEQYF; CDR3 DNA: TGTGCCAGCAGCTTCCGGGTAGCGGGGGGCTTCTCCTACGAGCAGTACTTC
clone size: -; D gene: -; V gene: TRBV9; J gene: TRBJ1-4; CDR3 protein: CASSAREGVQEKLFF; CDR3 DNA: TGTGCCAGCAGCGCGAGAGAGGGGGTTCAAGAAAAACTGTTTTTT
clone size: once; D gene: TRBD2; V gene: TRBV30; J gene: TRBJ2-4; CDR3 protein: CAWSPSGSGKAKNIQYF; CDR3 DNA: TGTGCCTGGAGCCCCTCCGGGAGCGGGAAGGCCAAAAACATTCAGTACTTC
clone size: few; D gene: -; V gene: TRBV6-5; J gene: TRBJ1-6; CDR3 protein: CASRLGRESPLHF; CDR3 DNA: TGTGCCAGCAGACTCGGACGGGAATCACCCCTCCACTTT
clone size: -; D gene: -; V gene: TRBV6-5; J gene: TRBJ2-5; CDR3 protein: CASSYSGARETQYF; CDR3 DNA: TGTGCCAGCAGTTACTCAGGGGCGCGAGAGACCCAGTACTTC
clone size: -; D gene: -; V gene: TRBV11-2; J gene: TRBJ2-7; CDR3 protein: CASSLPVGSGSYEQYF; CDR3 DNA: TGTGCCAGCAGCTTACCGGTTGGGTCGGGCTCCTACGAGCAGTACTTC
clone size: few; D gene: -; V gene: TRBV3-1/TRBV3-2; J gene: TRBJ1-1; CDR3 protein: CASSQVSGSYTEAFF; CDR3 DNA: TGTGCCAGCAGCCAAGTCTCCGGGTCTTACACTGAAGCTTTCTTT
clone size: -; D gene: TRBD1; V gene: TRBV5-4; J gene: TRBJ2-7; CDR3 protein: CASSPPVGTGADEQYF; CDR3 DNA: TGTGCCAGCAGCCCACCGGTTGGGACAGGGGCCGACGAGCAGTACTTC
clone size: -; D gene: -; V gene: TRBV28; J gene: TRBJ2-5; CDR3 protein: CASSGLGIQYQETQYF; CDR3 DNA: TGTGCCAGCAGTGGCTTAGGTATACAGTACCAAGAGACCCAGTACTTC
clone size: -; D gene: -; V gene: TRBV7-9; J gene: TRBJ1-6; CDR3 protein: CASSLIQANSPLHF; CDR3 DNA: TGTGCCAGCAGCTTAATCCAGGCTAATTCACCCCTCCACTTT
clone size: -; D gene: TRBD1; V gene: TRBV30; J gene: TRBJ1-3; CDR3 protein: CAWSVRDSSGNTIYF; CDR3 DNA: TGTGCCTGGAGTGTCCGGGACAGCTCTGGAAACACCATATATTTT
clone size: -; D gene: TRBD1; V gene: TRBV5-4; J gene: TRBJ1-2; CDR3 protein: CASSIKIRGTSNYGYTF; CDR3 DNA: TGTGCCAGCAGCATCAAAATCAGGGGGACGTCTAACTATGGCTACACCTTC
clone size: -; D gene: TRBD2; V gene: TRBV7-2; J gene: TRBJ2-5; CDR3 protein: CASQRGGSQETQYF; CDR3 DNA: TGTGCCAGTCAGCGGGGGGGCTCGCAAGAGACCCAGTACTTC
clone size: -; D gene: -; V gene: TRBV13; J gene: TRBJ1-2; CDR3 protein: CASSLMSIANYGYTF; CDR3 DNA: TGTGCCAGCAGCTTAATGTCGATAGCTAACTATGGCTACACCTTC
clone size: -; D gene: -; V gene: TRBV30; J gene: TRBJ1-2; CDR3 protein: CAWSVLNYGYTF; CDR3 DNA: TGTGCCTGGAGTGTACTCAACTATGGCTACACCTTC
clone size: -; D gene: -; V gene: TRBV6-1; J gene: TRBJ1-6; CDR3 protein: CASSEAGGGSYNSPLHF; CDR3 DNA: TGTGCCAGCAGTGAAGCCGGGGGGGGCTCCTATAATTCACCCCTCCACTTT
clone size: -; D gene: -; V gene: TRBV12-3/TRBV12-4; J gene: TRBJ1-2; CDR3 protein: CASSPRGATGYTF; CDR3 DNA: TGTGCCAGCAGTCCCCGGGGGGCAACGGGCTACACCTTC
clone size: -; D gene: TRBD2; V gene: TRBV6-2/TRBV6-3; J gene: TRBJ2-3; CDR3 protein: CASSPRTRSTDTQYF; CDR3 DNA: TGTGCCAGCAGTCCAAGGACTAGAAGCACAGATACGCAGTATTTT
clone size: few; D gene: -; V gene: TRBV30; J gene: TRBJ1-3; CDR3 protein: CACNRQISGNTIYF; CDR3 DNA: TGTGCCTGCAACAGGCAAATCTCTGGAAACACCATATATTTT
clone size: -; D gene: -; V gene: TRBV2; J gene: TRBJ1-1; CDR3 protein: CASRRTRATEAFF; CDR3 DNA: TGTGCCAGCAGACGGACAAGGGCGACTGAAGCTTTCTTT
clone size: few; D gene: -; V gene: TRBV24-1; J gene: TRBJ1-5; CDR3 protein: CATSEGSNQPQHF; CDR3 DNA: TGTGCCACCAGTGAGGGCAGCAATCAGCCCCAGCATTTT
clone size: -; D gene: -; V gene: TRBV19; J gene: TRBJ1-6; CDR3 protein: CASSNAPGRGSNSPLHF; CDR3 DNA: TGTGCCAGTAGTAACGCCCCGGGGAGGGGAAGCAATTCACCCCTCCACTTT
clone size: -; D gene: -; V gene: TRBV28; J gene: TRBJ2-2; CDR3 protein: CASTHITGELFF; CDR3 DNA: TGTGCCAGCACCCACATTACCGGGGAGCTGTTTTTT
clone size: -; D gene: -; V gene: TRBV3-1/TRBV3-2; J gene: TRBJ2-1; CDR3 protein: CASSQVVASNEQFF; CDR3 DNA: TGTGCCAGCAGCCAAGTTGTAGCTTCGAATGAGCAGTTCTTC
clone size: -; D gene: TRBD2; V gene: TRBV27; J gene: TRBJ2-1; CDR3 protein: CASWMRSGGPGYNEQFF; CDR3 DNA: TGTGCCAGCTGGATGAGAAGCGGGGGCCCGGGGTACAATGAGCAGTTCTTC
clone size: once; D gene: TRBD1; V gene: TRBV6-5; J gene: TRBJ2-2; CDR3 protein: CASRSTGDPTGELFF; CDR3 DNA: TGTGCCAGCAGATCCACAGGGGATCCGACCGGGGAGCTGTTTTTT
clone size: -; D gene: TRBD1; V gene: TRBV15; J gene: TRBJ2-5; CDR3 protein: CATSTSIIGRDRGSETQYF; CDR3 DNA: TGTGCCACCAGCACCTCCATCATTGGCCGGGACAGGGGCTCAGAGACCCAGTACTTC
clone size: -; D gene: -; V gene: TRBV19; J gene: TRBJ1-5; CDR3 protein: CASTGDSNQPQHF; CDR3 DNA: TGTGCCAGTACAGGGGATAGCAATCAGCCCCAGCATTTT
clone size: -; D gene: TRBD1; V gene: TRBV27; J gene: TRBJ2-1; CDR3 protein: CASSFGTGVDNEQFF; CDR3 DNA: TGTGCCAGCAGTTTCGGGACAGGGGTAGACAATGAGCAGTTCTTC
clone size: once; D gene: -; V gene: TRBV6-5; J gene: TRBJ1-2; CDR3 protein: CASSEQGHYGYTF; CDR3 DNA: TGTGCCAGCTCAGAACAGGGCCACTATGGCTACACCTTC
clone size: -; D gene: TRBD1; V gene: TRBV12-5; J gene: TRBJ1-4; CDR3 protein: CASGAGTANEKLFF; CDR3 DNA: TGTGCTAGTGGTGCCGGGACAGCTAATGAAAAACTGTTTTTT
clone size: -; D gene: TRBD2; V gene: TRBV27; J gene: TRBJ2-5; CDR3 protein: CASSFRWGGGQETQYF; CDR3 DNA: TGTGCCAGCAGTTTCAGGTGGGGGGGTGGTCAAGAGACCCAGTACTTC
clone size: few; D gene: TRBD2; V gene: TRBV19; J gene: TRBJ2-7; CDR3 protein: CASSAGLAAPYEQYF; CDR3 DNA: TGTGCCAGTAGCGCCGGACTAGCGGCTCCCTACGAGCAGTACTTC
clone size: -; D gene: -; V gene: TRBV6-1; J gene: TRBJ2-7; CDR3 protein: CASSEGQGGSYEQYF; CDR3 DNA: TGTGCCAGCAGTGAAGGGCAGGGAGGATCCTACGAGCAGTACTTC
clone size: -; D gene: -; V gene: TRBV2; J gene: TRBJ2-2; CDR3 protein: CASTDYTGELFF; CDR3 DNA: TGTGCCAGCACAGACTACACCGGGGAGCTGTTTTTT
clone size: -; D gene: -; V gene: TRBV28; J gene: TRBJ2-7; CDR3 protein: CASSLWMQEQYF; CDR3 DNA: TGTGCCAGCAGTTTATGGATGCAGGAGCAGTACTTC